This T cell receptor (beta chain) stems from a study of technical replicates of blood from several donors. This CDR3 has 14 amino acids. The V and J ends lost 3 bases and 5 bases respectively, with 13 bases between them. The germline V gene encodes CDR1 SGHTA and CDR2 FQGNSA. TCRdb keeps only in-frame clones here, not all; method: immunoSEQ multiplex PCR. Altogether about 100,000 clones are present, approximately 94% being singletons, with the ten largest covering around 0.22%. The receptor comes from a human donor in good health. Sequences were obtained from T cells isolated from PBMCs. The chain links TRBV7-2 to TRBJ1-2, with D perhaps TRBD1 (5 bases). The CDR3 sequence: CASSLPSGVYGYTF. CDR3 sequence (DNA): TGTGCCAGCAGCTTGCCTTCGGGGGTTTATGGCTACACCTTC.